One sample yielded the 14 T cell receptor beta chains listed below, sequenced in a study of blood T cell repertoires in COVID-19. Profiled with immunoSEQ multiplex PCR; TCRdb holds only in-frame clones, not every one. The profile shows 250,000 to 350,000 clones, 87% of them singletons. What was sequenced was PBMCs or T cells enriched from blood (not recorded which). These receptors came from a woman aged 25 to 39 who had recovered from COVID-19.

The chain combines TRBV28 with TRBJ1-2, with 7 bases matching TRBD1. Losses at the gene ends were 4 bases for V and 7 bases for J; bases not matched to a gene: 9. This CDR3 contains 14 residues. Germline CDR1 is MDHEN and CDR2 is SYDVKM. The CDR3 here is CASSWGDSGGGYTF. The CDR3 DNA reads as TGTGCCAGCAGTTGGGGGGACAGTGGGGGTGGCTACACCTTC.

This clone appeared a single time. V and J are TRBV5-5 and TRBJ1-5, with D unresolved. Germline V gene lookup returns CDR1 SGHKS and CDR2 YYEKEE (reference sequence). This CDR3 has 12 amino acids. V lost 1 base, J lost 9 bases, and 8 bases lay in between. The CDR3 DNA follows: TGTGCCAGCAGCTTGACTAACGGGCCCCAGCATTTT. This gives the protein CASSLTNGPQHF.

The chain uses TRBV30 and TRBJ1-5, with D possibly TRBD1 on 5 matching bases. This CDR3 spans 16 amino acids. Trimming took off 1 base at V and 2 bases at J, with 15 bases between the two ends. CDR1 GTSNPN and CDR2 SVGIG come from the germline V gene (reference sequence). The CDR3 nucleotides read TGTGCCTGGAGTGGACACCTACGGGGGGGCAATCAGCCCCAGCATTTT. Encoded protein: CAWSGHLRGGNQPQHF.

The chain recombines TRBV13 with TRBJ2-7; no clear D gene. Trimming shortened V by 2 bases and J by 4 bases, and 12 bases separated the two germline ends. The germline V gene has CDR1 PRHDT and CDR2 FYEKMQ (reference sequence). This CDR3 spans 14 amino acids. The CDR3 bases are TGTGCCAGCAGCTTACTAGATGAGAATTACGAGCAGTACTTC. Translating gives CASSLLDENYEQYF.

V is TRBV7-2 and J is TRBJ2-5; 11 nucleotides align to TRBD1. This CDR3 has 16 amino acids. CDR1 and CDR2 (germline): SGHTA, FQGNSA. V shed 6 bases and J 2 bases; nucleotides not matched to a gene: 8. The CDR3, as DNA: TGTGCCAGCAGACCCGGACAGGGGGCGAAACAAGAGACCCAGTACTTC. It yields the protein CASRPGQGAKQETQYF.

The gene calls are TRBV4-3 and TRBJ1-5; 9 bases align to TRBD1. Losses at the gene ends were 2 bases for V and 5 bases for J; bases not matched to a gene: 4. The germline V gene encodes CDR1 LGHNA and CDR2 YSLEER. This CDR3 contains 15 residues. The CDR3 region is CASSQTGQGHQPQHF. In nucleotides, the CDR3 is TGCGCCAGCAGCCAAACCGGACAGGGGCATCAGCCCCAGCATTTT.

The gene calls are TRBV9 and TRBJ1-2; a possible D gene is TRBD1 (6 bases). Germline V gene data show CDR1 as SGDLS and CDR2 as YYNGEE. V was shortened by 3 bases and J by 4 bases, with 16 bases between the two germline ends. CDR3 length equals 15 residues. The CDR3 sequence: CASSEQQGLGYGYTF. DNA of the CDR3: TGTGCCAGCAGCGAGCAACAGGGTCTGGGCTATGGCTACACCTTC.

V and J are TRBV10-2 and TRBJ1-5; TRBD1 is a possible D gene (5 bases). Germline values: CDR1 WSHSY, CDR2 SAAADI. V shed 1 base and J shed 6 bases, with 10 bases lying between them. This CDR3 is built from 14 residues. The chain's CDR3 is CASSEWGVGQPQHF. The CDR3 DNA reads TGCGCCAGCAGTGAGTGGGGGGTAGGTCAGCCCCAGCATTTT.

The chain uses TRBV3-1 (or the pseudogene TRBV3-2) and TRBJ2-5, with D possibly being TRBD1 (6 bases). V was cut by 0 bases and J by 6 bases, with 17 bases left in between. The germline V gene has CDR1 LGHDT and CDR2 YNNKEL (reference sequence). The CDR3 extends over 16 amino acids. The CDR3 sequence: CASSQDSGTIGKTQYF. The DNA for the CDR3 is TGTGCCAGCAGCCAAGATTCGGGGACAATCGGGAAGACCCAGTACTTC.

The chain links TRBV19 to TRBJ1-6; TRBD1 aligns across 8 bases. The CDR3 length is 13 residues. Germline V gene data show CDR1 as LNHDA and CDR2 as SQIVND (reference sequence). V trimming: 4 bases; J trimming: 14 bases; junction bases outside the gene matches: 7. CDR3 bases: TGTGCCAGTAGTACAGACAGGGGCAGATCCCTCCACTTT. Protein sequence: CASSTDRGRSLHF.

This chain links TRBV29-1 with TRBJ1-4; possible D gene TRBD1, 5 bases. Germline CDR1 and CDR2: SQVTM and ANQGSEA. Trimming removed 7 bases at V and 8 bases at J, with 17 bases between. The CDR3 is 13 residues long. CDR3 loop: CSARGGRGEKLFF. CDR3 nucleotides: TGCAGCGCCCGGGGGGGGAGAGGAGAAAAACTGTTTTTT.

The chain couples TRBV30 to TRBJ1-2, with D uncertain. V was clipped by 7 bases and J by 3 bases, with 12 bases between them. Germline V lookup: CDR1 GTSNPN, CDR2 SVGIG (reference sequence). The CDR3 covers 12 residues. The CDR3 DNA reads TGTGCCTCCATCACGGAGGACTATGGCTACACCTTC. It is translated as CASITEDYGYTF.

The chain couples TRBV6-2 or TRBV6-3 to TRBJ2-1; TRBD1 agrees at 7 bases. With V trimmed by 6 bases and J by 6 bases, 2 bases remained unmatched. This CDR3 is 12 amino acids long. The V gene's germline CDR1 is MNHEY and CDR2 SVGEGT. The CDR3 DNA reads as TGTGCCAGCAGCCGACAGGGCAATGAGCAGTTCTTC. It specifies CASSRQGNEQFF.

The table lists this clone with a few counts. The V and J genes are TRBV7-9 and TRBJ1-6; D perhaps matches TRBD1 (6 bases). Per germline, CDR1 SEHNR and CDR2 FQNEAQ (reference sequence). The CDR3 length is 14 residues. The V gene lost 5 bases and the J gene lost 8 bases, with 13 bases spanning the gap. Here the CDR3 reads CASSARGAHSPLHF. For the CDR3, the DNA is TGTGCCAGCAGCGCCCGGGGGGCTCATTCACCCCTCCACTTT.